The rows below give T cell receptor beta chains drawn from one sample of a study of human T cells and chemical hapten exposure. TCRdb reanalysed the RACE reads using MiXCR and keeps one entry per CDR3 protein. In the table there are 65,000 to 95,000 distinct CDR3 sequences, around 7% of which are singletons. The sample in question was whole blood, obtained in connection with sensitization to the hapten diphenylcyclopropenone (DPC). These receptors were taken from a woman in her twenties or thirties with alopecia areata. Some clones in this sample may be carry-over from other donors' samples. Both conserved end residues are part of each CDR3. The D gene is left open where the match is weak. Clone size, where shown, is once, few, many, or a class for clones that have expanded.

once TRBJ2-5 TRBV11-2 TRBD1 TGTGCCAGCAGCACGAGACGTCCCGGGACAGGGGCGGTACAAGAGACCCAGTACTTC CASSTRRPGTGAVQETQYF
many TRBJ2-1 TRBV20-1 . TGCAGTGCTAGAGCCAACCTGGGGACCTACAATGAGCAGTTCTTC CSARANLGTYNEQFF
. TRBJ1-2 TRBV13 . TGTGCCAGCAGCAGACAGTGGGCTTCATTCTATGGCTACACCTTC CASSRQWASFYGYTF
many TRBJ2-2 TRBV29-1 . TGCAGCGTTGGGAGTACCGGGGAGCTGTTTTTT CSVGSTGELFF
. TRBJ2-3 TRBV20-1 . TGCAGTGCTTCCACGACTGGAGGAGGAAGATCAGATACGCAGTATTTT CSASTTGGGRSDTQYF
few TRBJ1-5 TRBV28 . TGTGCCAGCATCACGGGGACCCAGCCCCAGCATTTT CASITGTQPQHF
few TRBJ1-5 TRBV6-6 . TGTGCCAGCAGTTACTCGGTGTCAGGGGAACGTCAGCCCCAGCATTTT CASSYSVSGERQPQHF
. TRBJ1-5 TRBV7-8 . TGTGCCAGCAGCTTGGAGTTAGCACAGCCCCAGCATTTT CASSLELAQPQHF
many TRBJ2-3 TRBV19 . TGTGCCAGTGGAAAGAAGCAGTATTTT CASGKKQYF
few TRBJ1-1 TRBV12-3/TRBV12-4 TRBD1 TGTGCCAGCAGTCGCCGACAGGGTTTGGCTGAAGCTTTCTTT CASSRRQGLAEAFF
many TRBJ2-1 TRBV19 . TGTGCCAGTAGTGATAGTGGGACCCTTTACAATGAGCAGTTCTTC CASSDSGTLYNEQFF
few TRBJ2-5 TRBV18 . TGTGCCAGCTCACCACCAGGGCTTCCAGAGACCCAGTACTTC CASSPPGLPETQYF
few TRBJ2-6 TRBV5-1 . TGCGCCAGCAGCCCCCAAGGTTTACGAAGGGCCAACGTCCTGACTTTC CASSPQGLRRANVLTF
many TRBJ2-3 TRBV6-4 TRBD1 TGTGCCAGCAGCGGACAGGGGGCAAGCACAGATACGCAGTATTTT CASSGQGASTDTQYF
few TRBJ1-3 TRBV5-1 . TGCGCCAGCAGCCTGGGAGTCAGCGCTGGAAACACCATATATTTT CASSLGVSAGNTIYF
many TRBJ2-3 TRBV7-9 TRBD1 TGTGCCAGCAGCTCCGGACAGGGGCACACAGATACGCAGTATTTT CASSSGQGHTDTQYF
few TRBJ1-2 TRBV12-3/TRBV12-4 TRBD1 TGTGCCAGCAGTTCGGGGACAGTTGGCTACACCTTC CASSSGTVGYTF
many TRBJ2-1 TRBV7-2 . TGTGCCAGCAGCTTTGGAAGTACTACGTCGTGGAATGAGCAGTTCTTC CASSFGSTTSWNEQFF
. TRBJ2-1 TRBV29-1 TRBD2 TGCAGCGCTCGCGGGACTAGCGGGGGGACGTCCTACAATGAGCAGTTCTTC CSARGTSGGTSYNEQFF
many TRBJ2-7 TRBV6-5 TRBD1 TGTGCCAGCAGTTACTGGGGGACAGGGGGCCAGGAGCAGTACTTC CASSYWGTGGQEQYF
. TRBJ1-1 TRBV7-2 TRBD1 TGTGCCAGCAGCTTAAGACAGGGTACTGAAGCTTTCTTT CASSLRQGTEAFF
many TRBJ1-1 TRBV6-5 TRBD1 TGTGCCAGCAGATTGGACAGGCGTACTGAAGCTTTCTTT CASRLDRRTEAFF
few TRBJ2-5 TRBV19 . TGTGCCAGTAGTTCCCGGGACGGCGGACAAGAGACCCAGTACTTC CASSSRDGGQETQYF
. TRBJ2-3 TRBV6-4 TRBD2 TGTGCCAGCAGTAGAGCAGCGGGGGGGCAAGATACGCAGTATTTT CASSRAAGGQDTQYF
many TRBJ1-1 TRBV5-1 . TGCGCCAGCAGCTTGACAGGTGTCGCCACTGAAGCTTTCTTT CASSLTGVATEAFF
many TRBJ2-2 TRBV5-1 TRBD1 TGCGCCAGCACCAACCGGGACAGGGGGGCCACCGGGGAGCTGTTTTTT CASTNRDRGATGELFF
many TRBJ2-7 TRBV20-1 TRBD2 TGCAGTGCCAAGAAGGGGAGGGATTCCTACGAGCAGTACTTC CSAKKGRDSYEQYF
many TRBJ2-4 TRBV20-1 . TGCAGTGCGTACAGGAGTGAGAAAAACATTCAGTACTTC CSAYRSEKNIQYF
many TRBJ2-5 TRBV2 TRBD2 TGTGCCAGCAAGTCTTTGCGGGGGGGCCCCCCCCAAGAGACCCAGTACTTC CASKSLRGGPPQETQYF
many TRBJ2-3 TRBV5-1 TRBD2 TGCGCCAGCAGCTTTAGCGGGGTTGCAGATACGCAGTATTTT CASSFSGVADTQYF
many TRBJ1-4 TRBV6-2/TRBV6-3 TRBD1 TGTGCCAGCAGTTACGGGGGGACAGATGAAAAACTGTTTTTT CASSYGGTDEKLFF